Listed here is a single T cell receptor (beta chain). This sample is part of a study of blood T cell repertoires in COVID-19. After removal of 6 bases from V and 4 bases from J, the junction contained 12 bases not matched to a gene. The germline gives CDR1 MDHEN, CDR2 SYDVKM. The CDR3 is made up of 16 amino acids. In the source study's methods: Estimation of nucleated cell counts relied on the amplification of reference gene primers. TCRdb keeps only in-frame clones here, not all; method: immunoSEQ multiplex PCR. V, J and clone size derive from that table, while D and trimming were established from the DNA sequence. Seen here are approximately 90,000 clones, 75% to 90% observed once, and the top ten hold 31%.

J is TRBJ1-2 and V is TRBV28; 9 bases line up with TRBD1. This clonotype originated in a woman aged 80 or older with active or convalescent COVID-19. What was sequenced was peripheral blood. Here the CDR3 reads CASSPGPRDRVYGYTF. The CDR3 DNA follows: TGTGCCAGCAGCCCAGGCCCCCGGGACAGGGTCTATGGCTACACCTTC.